This TCR beta chain appears in the sequencing data of a study of blood T cells in healthy people across ages. Overall study results and limits: Observed TCR beta diversity showed a strong correlation with the percentage of naive T cells as measured by flow cytometry.

In each sample, at least 7 million PBMCs were isolated. A note on this clonotype: Its antigen remains unidentified.

Sample-barcoded 5' priming and a J-beta primer mix drove a second PCR of 7 to 11 cycles. TCRdb re-analysed the 5' RACE reads in MiXCR, keeping a single row per CDR3 protein. The data contain a few hundred thousand distinct CDR3 sequences, approximately 26% of them singletons. These records were also assigned to another study, of T cells of mothers and their children. This second study notes: Thymic selection shapes TCR recombination output in related pairs, and it does so similarly in unrelated pairs.

The clonotype comes from a boy between 2 and 10 years old in good health. Sequenced sample: blood.

CDR3 loop: CASSLLRGTGIGYTF. The CDR3 nucleotides are TGCGCCAGCAGCTTGCTTCGTGGGACAGGGATCGGCTACACCTTC. This chain uses TRBV5-1 with TRBJ1-2; 9 nucleotides align to TRBD1. Per germline, CDR1 SGHRS and CDR2 YFSETQ. The CDR3 runs to 15 residues. Trimming took 1 base from V and 8 from J; bases not matched to a gene: 9. The whole variable domain, filled in from reference TRBV5-1 and TRBJ1-2, reads KAGVTQTPRYLIKTRGQQVTLSCSPISGHRSVSWYQQTPGQGLQFLFEYFSETQRNKGNFPGRFSGRQFSNSRSEMNVSTLELGDSALYLCASSLLRGTGIGYTFGSGTRLTVV.